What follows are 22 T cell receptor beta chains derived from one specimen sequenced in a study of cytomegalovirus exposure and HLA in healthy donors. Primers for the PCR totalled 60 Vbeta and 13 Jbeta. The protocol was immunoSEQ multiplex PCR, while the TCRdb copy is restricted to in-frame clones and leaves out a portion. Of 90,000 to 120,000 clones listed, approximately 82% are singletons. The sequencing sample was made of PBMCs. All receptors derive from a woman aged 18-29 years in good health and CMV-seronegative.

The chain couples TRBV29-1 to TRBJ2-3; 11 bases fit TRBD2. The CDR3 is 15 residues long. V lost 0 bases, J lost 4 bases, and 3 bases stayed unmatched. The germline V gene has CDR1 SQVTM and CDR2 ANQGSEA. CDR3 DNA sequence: TGCAGCGTTGAAGAAACTAGCGGGAGTTCAGATACGCAGTATTTT. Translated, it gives CSVEETSGSSDTQYF.

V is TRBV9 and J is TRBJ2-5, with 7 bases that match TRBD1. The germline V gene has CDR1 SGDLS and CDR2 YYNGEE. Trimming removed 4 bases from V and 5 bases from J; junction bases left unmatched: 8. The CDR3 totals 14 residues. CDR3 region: CASSPTGMRETQYF. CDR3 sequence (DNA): TGTGCCAGCAGCCCGACAGGGATGCGGGAGACCCAGTACTTC.

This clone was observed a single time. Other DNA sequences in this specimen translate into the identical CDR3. The CDR3 spells CAISAGGGPTDTQYF. In DNA, the CDR3 is TGTGCCATCAGTGCTGGGGGAGGGCCCACAGATACGCAGTATTTT. The V gene is TRBV10-3, the J gene TRBJ2-3, with 7 bases lining up with TRBD2. The CDR3 is made up of 15 amino acids. The V gene end was trimmed by 4 bases and the J gene end by 2 bases; junction bases not matched to a gene: 6. The V gene's germline CDR1 is ENHRY and CDR2 SYGVKD.

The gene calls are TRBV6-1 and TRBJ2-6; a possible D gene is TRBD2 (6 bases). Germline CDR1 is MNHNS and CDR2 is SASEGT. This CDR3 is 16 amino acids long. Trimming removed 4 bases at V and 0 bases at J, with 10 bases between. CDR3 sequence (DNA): TGTGCCAGCAGTGTTGGGGGAGGCTCTGGGGCCAACGTCCTGACTTTC. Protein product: CASSVGGGSGANVLTF.

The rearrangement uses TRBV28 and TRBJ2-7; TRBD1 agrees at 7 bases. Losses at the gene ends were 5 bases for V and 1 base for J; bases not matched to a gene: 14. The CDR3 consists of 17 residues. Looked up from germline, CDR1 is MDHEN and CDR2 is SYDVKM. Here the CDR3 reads CASSQETGSKESYEQYF. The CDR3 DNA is TGTGCCAGCAGTCAAGAGACAGGGTCGAAGGAATCCTACGAGCAGTACTTC. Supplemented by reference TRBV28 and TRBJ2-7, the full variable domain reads DVKVTQSSRYLVKRTGEKVFLECVQDMDHENMFWYRQDPGLGLRLIYFSYDVKMKEKGDIPEGYSVSREKKERFSLILESASTNQTSMYLCASSQETGSKESYEQYFGPGTRLTVT.

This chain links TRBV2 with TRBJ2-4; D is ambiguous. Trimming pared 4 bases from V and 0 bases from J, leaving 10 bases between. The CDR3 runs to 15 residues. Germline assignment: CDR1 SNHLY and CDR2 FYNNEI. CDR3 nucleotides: TGTGCCAGCAGTGGAAACATTGTAGCCAAAAACATTCAGTACTTC. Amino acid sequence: CASSGNIVAKNIQYF.

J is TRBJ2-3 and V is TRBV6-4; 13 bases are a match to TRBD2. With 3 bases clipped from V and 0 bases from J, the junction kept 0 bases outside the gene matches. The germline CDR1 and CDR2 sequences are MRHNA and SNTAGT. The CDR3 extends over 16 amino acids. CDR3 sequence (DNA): TGTGCCAGCAGTGAACTAGCGGGGGGGAGCACAGATACGCAGTATTTT. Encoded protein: CASSELAGGSTDTQYF.

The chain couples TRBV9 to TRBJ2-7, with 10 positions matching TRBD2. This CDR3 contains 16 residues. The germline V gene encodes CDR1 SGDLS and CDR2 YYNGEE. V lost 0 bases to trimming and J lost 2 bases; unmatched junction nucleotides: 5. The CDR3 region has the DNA TGTGCCAGCAGCGTAGGATTAGCGGGGGGAACCTACGAGCAGTACTTC. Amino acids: CASSVGLAGGTYEQYF.

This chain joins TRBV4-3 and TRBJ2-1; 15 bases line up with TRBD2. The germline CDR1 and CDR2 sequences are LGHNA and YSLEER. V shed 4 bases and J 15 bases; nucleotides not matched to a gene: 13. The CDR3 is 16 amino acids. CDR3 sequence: CASSRTGLAGGGVRFF. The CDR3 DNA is TGCGCCAGCAGCCGCACGGGACTAGCGGGAGGTGGGGTGCGGTTCTTC.

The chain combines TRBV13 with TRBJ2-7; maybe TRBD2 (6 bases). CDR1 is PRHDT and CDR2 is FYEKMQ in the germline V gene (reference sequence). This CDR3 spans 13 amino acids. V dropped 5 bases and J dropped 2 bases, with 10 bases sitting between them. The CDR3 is CASSPTGAYEQYF. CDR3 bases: TGTGCCAGCAGCCCGACGGGGGCCTACGAGCAGTACTTC.

The CDR3 DNA reads as TGTGCCAGCAGCTTGGGCTTGAGCTCCTACGAGCAGTACTTC. It is translated as CASSLGLSSYEQYF. The rearrangement uses TRBV5-6 and TRBJ2-7; no definite D call. V lost 0 bases, J lost 0 bases, and 7 bases lay in between. There are 14 residues in the CDR3. The V gene's germline CDR1 is SGHDT and CDR2 YYEEEE. The full variable domain, rest sourced from reference TRBV5-6 and TRBJ2-7, is DAGVTQSPTHLIKTRGQQVTLRCSPKSGHDTVSWYQQALGQGPQFIFQYYEEEERQRGNFPDRFSGHQFPNYSSELNVNALLLGDSALYLCASSLGLSSYEQYFGPGTRLTVT.

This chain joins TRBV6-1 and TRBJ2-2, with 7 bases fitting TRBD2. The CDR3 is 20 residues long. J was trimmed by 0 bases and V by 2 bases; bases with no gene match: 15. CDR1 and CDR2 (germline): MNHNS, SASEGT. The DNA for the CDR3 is TGTGCCAGCAGTGAACGATTCCGCGGGAGTACACTATCGAACACCGGGGAGCTGTTTTTT. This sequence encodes CASSERFRGSTLSNTGELFF.

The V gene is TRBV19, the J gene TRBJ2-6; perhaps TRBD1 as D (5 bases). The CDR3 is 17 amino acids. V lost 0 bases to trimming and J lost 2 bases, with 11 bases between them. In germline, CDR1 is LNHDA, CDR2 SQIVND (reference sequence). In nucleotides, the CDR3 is TGTGCCAGTAGTATAGATCCCAGGGCCGCTGGGGCCAACGTCCTGACTTTC. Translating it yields CASSIDPRAAGANVLTF.

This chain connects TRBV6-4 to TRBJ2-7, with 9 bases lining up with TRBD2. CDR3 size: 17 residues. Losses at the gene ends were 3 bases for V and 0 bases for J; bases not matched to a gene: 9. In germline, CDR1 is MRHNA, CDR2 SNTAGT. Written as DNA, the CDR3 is TGTGCCAGCAGTGATGGTAGCGGGGGCCAACCCTCCTACGAGCAGTACTTC. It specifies CASSDGSGGQPSYEQYF.

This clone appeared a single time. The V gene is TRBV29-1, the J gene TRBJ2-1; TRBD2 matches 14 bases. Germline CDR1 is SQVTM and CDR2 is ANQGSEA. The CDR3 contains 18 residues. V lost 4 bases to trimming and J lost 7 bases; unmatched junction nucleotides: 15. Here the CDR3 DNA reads TGCAGCGTTGCAACGGGACTAGCGGGAGCGAAAGGGAAAAATGAGCAGTTCTTC. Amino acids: CSVATGLAGAKGKNEQFF.

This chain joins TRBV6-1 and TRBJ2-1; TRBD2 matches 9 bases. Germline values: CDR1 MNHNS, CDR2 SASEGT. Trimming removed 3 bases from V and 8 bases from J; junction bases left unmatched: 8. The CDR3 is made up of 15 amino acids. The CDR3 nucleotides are TGTGCCAGCAGTGATCCGGGACTAGCAAGGGATGAGCAGTTCTTC. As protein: CASSDPGLARDEQFF.

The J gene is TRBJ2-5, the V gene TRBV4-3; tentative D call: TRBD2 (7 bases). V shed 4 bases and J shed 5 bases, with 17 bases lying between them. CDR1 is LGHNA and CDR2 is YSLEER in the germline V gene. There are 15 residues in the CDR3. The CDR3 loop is CASSPSVRGAETQYF. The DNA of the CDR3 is TGCGCCAGCAGCCCGTCGGTCCGGGGGGCTGAGACCCAGTACTTC.

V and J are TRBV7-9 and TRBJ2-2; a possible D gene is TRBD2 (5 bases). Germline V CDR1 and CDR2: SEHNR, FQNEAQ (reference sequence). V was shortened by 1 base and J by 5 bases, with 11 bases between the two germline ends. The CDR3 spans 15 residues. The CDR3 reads CASSLGTDDTGELFF. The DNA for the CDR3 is TGTGCCAGCAGCTTAGGGACTGACGATACCGGGGAGCTGTTTTTT.

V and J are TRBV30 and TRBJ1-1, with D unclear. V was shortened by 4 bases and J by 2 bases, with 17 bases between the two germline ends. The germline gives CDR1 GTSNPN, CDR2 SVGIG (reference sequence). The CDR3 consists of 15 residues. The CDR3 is CAWTRLRSFNTEAFF. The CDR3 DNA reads TGTGCCTGGACTCGTTTGAGGAGCTTCAACACTGAAGCTTTCTTT.

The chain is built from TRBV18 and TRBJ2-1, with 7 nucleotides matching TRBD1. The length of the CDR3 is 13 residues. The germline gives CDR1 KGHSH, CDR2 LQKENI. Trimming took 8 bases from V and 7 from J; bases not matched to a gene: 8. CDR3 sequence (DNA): TGTGCCAGCAAAAAGCCGGGACAGAATGAGCAGTTCTTC. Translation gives CASKKPGQNEQFF.

For the CDR3, the DNA is TGCGCCAGCAGCTTCAGTGGGCAGGGTATAGAGACCCAGTACTTC. As protein: CASSFSGQGIETQYF. V and J are TRBV5-1 and TRBJ2-5, with D possibly matching TRBD1 (5 bases). Germline V gene data show CDR1 as SGHRS and CDR2 as YFSETQ. The CDR3 length is 15 residues. Trimming pared 2 bases from V and 4 bases from J, leaving 15 bases between.

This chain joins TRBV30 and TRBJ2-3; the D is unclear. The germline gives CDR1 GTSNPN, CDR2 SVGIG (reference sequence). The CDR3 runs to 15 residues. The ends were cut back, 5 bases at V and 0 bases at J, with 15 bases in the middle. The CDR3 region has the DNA TGTGCCTGGGGAAGAGGTGAAACTAGCACAGATACGCAGTATTTT. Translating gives CAWGRGETSTDTQYF.